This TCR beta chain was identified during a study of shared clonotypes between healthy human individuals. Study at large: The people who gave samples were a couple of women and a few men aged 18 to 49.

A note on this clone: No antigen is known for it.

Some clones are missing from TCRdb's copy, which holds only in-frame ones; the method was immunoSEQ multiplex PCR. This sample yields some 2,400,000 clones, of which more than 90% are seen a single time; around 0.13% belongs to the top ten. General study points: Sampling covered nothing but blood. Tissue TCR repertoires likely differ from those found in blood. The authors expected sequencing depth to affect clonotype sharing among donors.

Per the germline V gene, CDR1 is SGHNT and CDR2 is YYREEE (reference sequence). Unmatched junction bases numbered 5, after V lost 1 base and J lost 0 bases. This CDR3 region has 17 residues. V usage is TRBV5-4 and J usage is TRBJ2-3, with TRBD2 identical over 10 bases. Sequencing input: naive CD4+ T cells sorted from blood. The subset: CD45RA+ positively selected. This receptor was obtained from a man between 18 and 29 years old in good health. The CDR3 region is CASSLYLAGASTDTQYF. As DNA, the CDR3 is TGTGCCAGCAGCTTGTATCTAGCGGGGGCTAGCACAGATACGCAGTATTTT.